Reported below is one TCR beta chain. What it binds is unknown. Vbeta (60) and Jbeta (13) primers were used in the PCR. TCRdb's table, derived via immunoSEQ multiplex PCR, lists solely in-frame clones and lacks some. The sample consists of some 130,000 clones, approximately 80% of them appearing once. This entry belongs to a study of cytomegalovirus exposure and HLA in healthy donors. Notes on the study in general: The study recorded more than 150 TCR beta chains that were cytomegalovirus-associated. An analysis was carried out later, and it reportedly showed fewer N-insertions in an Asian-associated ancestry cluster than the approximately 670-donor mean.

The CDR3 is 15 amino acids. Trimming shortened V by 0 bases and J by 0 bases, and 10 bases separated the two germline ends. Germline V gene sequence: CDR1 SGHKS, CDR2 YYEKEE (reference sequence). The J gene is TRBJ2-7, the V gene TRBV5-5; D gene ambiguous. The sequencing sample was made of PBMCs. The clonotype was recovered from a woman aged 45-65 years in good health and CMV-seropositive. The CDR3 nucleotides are TGTGCCAGCAGCTTGGGGCGGCTATCCTCCTACGAGCAGTACTTC. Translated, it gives CASSLGRLSSYEQYF.